Sequencing of this T cell receptor (beta chain) was carried out in a study of CD8+ T cells in alopecia areata. At the level of the study: Twice daily, treated patients received 5 to 10 mg of oral tofacitinib.

This clone came up once. CDR1 and CDR2 (germline): GTSNPN, SVGIG (reference sequence). V dropped 1 base and J dropped 2 bases, with 9 bases sitting between them. This CDR3 comprises 14 residues. After isolation, RNA underwent reverse transcription to generate cDNA as the sequencing template. The assay was immunoSEQ multiplex PCR, and TCRdb's table has in-frame clones only and misses some. Here the sample spans some 170,000 clones, approximately 65% being singletons. Alopecia areata patients provided lesional scalp punch biopsies and peripheral blood, both collected for the study. The J gene is TRBJ1-5, the V gene TRBV30; D unclear. Sequencing used CD8+ T cells sorted from blood, obtained at week 0. This clonotype originated in a human donor with alopecia areata. The CDR3 nucleotides are TGTGCCTGGAGTGCCGGGGTTCGCAATCAGCCCCAGCATTTT. Translating gives CAWSAGVRNQPQHF. Complete variable domain (other parts from reference TRBV30 and TRBJ1-5): SQTIHQWPATLVQPVGSPLSLECTVEGTSNPNLYWYRQAAGRGLQLLFYSVGIGQISSEVPQNLSASRPQDRQFILSSKKLLLSDSGFYLCAWSAGVRNQPQHFGDGTRLSIL.